The 13 T cell receptor beta chains below come from one sample, sequenced in a study of cytomegalovirus exposure and HLA in healthy donors (TCRdb year 2017). The receptor library was made with the immunoSEQ multiplex PCR assay. The immuneACCESS repertoire file appears here via TCRdb, limited to in-frame rearrangements. These files lack a portion of the clones; in checked studies, under half of the deficit traces to unresolved V genes, and the cause of the others is not known. The sample profile shows approximately 80,000 clones; more than 85% of them were found once. The ten largest clonotypes hold 3% to 4.5% of the sample. What was sequenced was PBMCs. These receptor sequences come from a woman in her twenties or thirties in good health and CMV-seronegative.

This clone appeared once. The V gene is TRBV7-3, the J gene TRBJ1-2; tentatively, D is TRBD1 (5 bases). Trimming removed 5 bases from V and 5 bases from J, with 18 bases in between. The CDR3 spans 15 residues. Germline values: CDR1 SGHTA, CDR2 FQGTGA. The CDR3 loop is CASSPYLGGVYGYTF. In DNA, the CDR3 is TGTGCCAGCAGCCCCTACCTTGGGGGGGTATATGGCTACACCTTC.

The chain has TRBV7-3 and TRBJ2-5, with D perhaps TRBD1 (6 bases). Looked up from germline, CDR1 is SGHTA and CDR2 is FQGTGA. V lost 5 bases to trimming and J lost 4 bases, with 11 bases between them. This CDR3 has 13 residues. CDR3 coding DNA: TGTGCCAGCAGCCGGTCAGGGGTAGAGACCCAGTACTTC. Translated: CASSRSGVETQYF.

The chain has TRBV6-6 and TRBJ2-5; D possibly corresponds to TRBD1 (6 bases). With 2 bases removed from V and 2 bases from J, the gap between germline ends came to 9 bases. In germline, CDR1 is MNHNY, CDR2 SVGAGI (reference sequence). The CDR3 has 14 residues. The CDR3 sequence is CASSYGGQQETQYF. The CDR3, as DNA: TGTGCCAGCAGTTACGGAGGACAGCAAGAGACCCAGTACTTC.

The chain combines TRBV7-2 with TRBJ1-2; TRBD1 agrees at 9 bases. The CDR3 length is 18 residues. Germline values: CDR1 SGHTA, CDR2 FQGNSA. Trimming cost V 5 bases and J 3 bases; bases outside gene matches: 16. In DNA form, the CDR3 reads TGTGCCAGCAGCCCCAGGTGGTCGGGACAGGGTGGGCACTATGGCTACACCTTC. Its protein is CASSPRWSGQGGHYGYTF. The full variable domain, in which reference TRBV7-2 and TRBJ1-2 provide the parts outside the CDR3, is GAGVSQSPSNKVTEKGKDVELRCDPISGHTALYWYRQSLGQGLEFLIYFQGNSAPDKSGLPSDRFSAERTGGSVSTLTIQRTQQEDSAVYLCASSPRWSGQGGHYGYTFGSGTRLTVV.

The table lists this clone with a few counts. The genes are TRBV25-1 and TRBJ1-6, with TRBD1 matching 9 bases. V shed 7 bases and J 10 bases; nucleotides not matched to a gene: 5. The CDR3 sequence is 13 residues long. Germline values: CDR1 MGHDK, CDR2 SYGVNS. CDR3 in amino acids: CASTGQGWSPLHF. For the CDR3, the DNA is TGTGCCAGCACTGGACAGGGGTGGTCACCCCTCCACTTT.

The chain carries TRBV19 and TRBJ2-7; 7 bases are a match to TRBD2. From germline, CDR1 is LNHDA and CDR2 SQIVND (reference sequence). Trimming removed 6 bases from V and 5 bases from J; junction bases left unmatched: 10. CDR3 length equals 14 residues. CDR3 loop: CASRHSGGINEQYF. The CDR3 nucleotides are TGTGCCAGTAGGCACTCCGGGGGGATAAACGAGCAGTACTTC.

J is TRBJ1-1 and V is TRBV6-6; 9 bases line up with TRBD1. The ends lost 6 bases at V and 4 bases at J; junction bases unmatched: 12. CDR1 MNHNY and CDR2 SVGAGI come from the germline V gene (reference sequence). This CDR3 region has 16 residues. The CDR3 DNA reads TGTGCCAGCAGACCGGCGGACAGGGGTTCGTCCACTGAAGCTTTCTTT. This codes for CASRPADRGSSTEAFF.

The chain has TRBV4-1 and TRBJ2-7; D is perhaps TRBD1 (6 bases). V was trimmed by 0 bases and J by 4 bases, leaving 19 bases between them. Looked up from germline, CDR1 is MGHRA and CDR2 is YSYEKL. This CDR3 comprises 17 residues. The CDR3, as DNA: TGCGCCAGCAGCCAAGAATCACAGGGAGCTTTGGCTTACGAGCAGTACTTC. Translation gives CASSQESQGALAYEQYF.

The V call is TRBV5-4, the J call TRBJ1-2; 10 bases are shared with TRBD1. The J segment lost 4 bases and the V segment lost 3 bases, leaving 6 bases of the junction unmatched. The CDR3 covers 15 residues. Germline V gene lookup returns CDR1 SGHNT and CDR2 YYREEE (reference sequence). Written as DNA, the CDR3 is TGTGCCAGCAGCTGGGGACAGGGGATGGTCTATGGCTACACCTTC. The encoded protein is CASSWGQGMVYGYTF.

The chain links TRBV29-1 to TRBJ2-5, with 11 nucleotides matching TRBD2. CDR3 length equals 14 residues. Per the germline V gene, CDR1 is SQVTM and CDR2 is ANQGSEA. V lost 6 bases, J lost 5 bases, and 8 bases stayed unmatched. The CDR3 here is CSVSSGGSIETQYF. In DNA form, the CDR3 reads TGCAGCGTATCTAGCGGGGGGAGTATCGAGACCCAGTACTTC.

The chain combines TRBV6-5 with TRBJ1-2; 7 bases line up with TRBD1. V shed 6 bases and J 4 bases; nucleotides not matched to a gene: 5. CDR1 MNHEY and CDR2 SVGAGI come from the germline V gene. The CDR3 consists of 13 residues. CDR3 amino acids: CASSPGTVYGYTF. In nucleotides, the CDR3 is TGTGCCAGCAGCCCAGGGACAGTCTATGGCTACACCTTC.

The chain joins TRBV7-9 to TRBJ2-7, with 11 bases that match TRBD2. This CDR3 is 15 amino acids long. Looked up from germline, CDR1 is SEHNR and CDR2 is FQNEAQ (reference sequence). V lost 6 bases and J lost 3; bases outside the gene matches: 7. CDR3 in DNA: TGTGCCAGCAGATCATCCGGGACTAGCGGCTACGAGCAGTACTTC. Its translation: CASRSSGTSGYEQYF.

The V and J genes are TRBV7-8 and TRBJ2-1, with TRBD1 identical over 8 bases. The CDR3 contains 15 residues. From germline, CDR1 is SGHVS and CDR2 FQNEAQ. J gave up 1 base and V 1 base, and 0 bases lay outside the gene matches. Here the CDR3 reads CASSLGDRSYNEQFF. DNA of the CDR3: TGTGCCAGCAGCTTAGGGGACAGGTCCTACAATGAGCAGTTCTTC.